This entry describes one T cell receptor beta chain. CDR1 is LNHDA and CDR2 is SQIVND in the germline V gene (reference sequence). The ends were cut back, 0 bases at V and 7 bases at J, with 7 bases in the middle. The CDR3 runs to 12 residues. These data originate in a study of blood T cell repertoires in COVID-19. About the study: Samples of COVID-19 (acute and convalescent) were obtained from the United States, Italy and Spain.

Method: immunoSEQ multiplex PCR; TCRdb's copy keeps in-frame clones and lacks some. This table has about 200,000 clones, approximately 84% appearing once. The receptor comes from a woman older than 75 with acute or convalescent COVID-19. The chain combines TRBV19 with TRBJ2-7, with D maybe TRBD2 (6 bases). Source material: peripheral blood. The CDR3: CASSIDRGEQYF. The CDR3 DNA sequence: TGTGCCAGTAGTATAGATCGGGGGGAGCAGTACTTC.